The next 3 T cell receptor beta chains were all read from a single sample in a study of blood T cells in healthy people across ages. Primers used in a second PCR of about 7 to 12 cycles were a sample-barcoded 5' primer and a J-beta primer mix. TCRdb analysed the 5' RACE reads with MiXCR anew, one entry per CDR3 protein. The sample has under 2 million distinct CDR3 sequences; about 32% are singletons. Sample: blood. Receptor source: a woman in her twenties or thirties in good health.

Comments on this clonotype: The junction departs from the called germline gene at one end, perhaps through a read error. The chain carries TRBV14 and TRBJ2-2; a weak D match, TRBD2 (5 bases). This CDR3 comprises 14 residues. Germline-derived CDR1 and CDR2 are SGHDN and FVKESK. The CDR3 DNA reads as TGTGCCAGCAGCCAAGAAATGGCATATGGGGAGCTGTTATTT. This gives the protein CASSQEMAYGELLF.

This clonotype was observed a few times. The chain employs TRBV20-1 and TRBJ2-1; no clear D. Trimming took off 6 bases at V and 8 bases at J, with 20 bases between the two ends. Germline V gene lookup returns CDR1 DFQATT and CDR2 SNEGSKA (reference sequence). The CDR3 extends over 14 amino acids. CDR3 amino acids: CSARPGPTPHEQFF. CDR3 sequence (DNA): TGCAGTGCCCGACCCGGACCCACACCGCATGAGCAGTTCTTC.

Details on this clonotype: Compared with germline, one end of the junction differs, possibly owing to a read error. This chain joins TRBV4-2 and TRBJ2-1, with TRBD2 as a possible D gene (7 bases). The CDR3 has 18 amino acids. CDR1 LGHNA and CDR2 YNFKEQ come from the germline V gene. CDR3 sequence: CVSSQVGRGEGLYNEQFF. Written as DNA, the CDR3 is TGTGTCAGCAGCCAGGTTGGAAGGGGGGAGGGGCTTTACAATGAGCAGTTCTTC.